This T cell receptor (beta chain) was recovered during a study of response to subunit inactivated influenza vaccine. Germline values: CDR1 SGDLS, CDR2 YYNGEE. V lost 5 bases and J lost 5; bases outside the gene matches: 14. The CDR3 consists of 16 residues. TCRdb re-called the RT-PCR reads with MiXCR, one entry per CDR3 protein. The data show about 700,000 distinct CDR3 sequences, 15% to 19% seen once. The TCR comes from a man in his fifties who received an inactivated influenza vaccine. The V gene is TRBV9, the J gene TRBJ2-5; TRBD2 matches at 8 bases. The sample was PBMCs from blood, taken about 13 days after vaccination. Here the CDR3 DNA reads TGTGCCAGCAGTCGCTCAGGCGGGAGGCGGTCGGAGACCCAGTACTTC. Protein product: CASSRSGGRRSETQYF. Filled out from reference TRBV9 and TRBJ2-5, the complete variable domain reads DSGVTQTPKHLITATGQRVTLRCSPRSGDLSVYWYQQSLDQGLQFLIQYYNGEERAKGNILERFSAQQFPDLHSELNLSSLELGDSALYFCASSRSGGRRSETQYFGPGTRLLVL.